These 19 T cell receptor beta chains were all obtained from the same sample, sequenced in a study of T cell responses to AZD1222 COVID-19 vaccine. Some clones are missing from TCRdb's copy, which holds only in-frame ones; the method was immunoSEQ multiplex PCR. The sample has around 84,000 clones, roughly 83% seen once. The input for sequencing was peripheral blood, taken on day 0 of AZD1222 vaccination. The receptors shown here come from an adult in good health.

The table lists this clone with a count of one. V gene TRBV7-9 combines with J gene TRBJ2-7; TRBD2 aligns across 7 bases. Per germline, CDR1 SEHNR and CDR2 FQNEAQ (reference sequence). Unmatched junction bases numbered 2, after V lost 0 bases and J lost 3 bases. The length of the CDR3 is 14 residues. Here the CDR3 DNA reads TGTGCCAGCAGCTTAGCTGGGGGGGTCTACGAGCAGTACTTC. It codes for CASSLAGGVYEQYF.

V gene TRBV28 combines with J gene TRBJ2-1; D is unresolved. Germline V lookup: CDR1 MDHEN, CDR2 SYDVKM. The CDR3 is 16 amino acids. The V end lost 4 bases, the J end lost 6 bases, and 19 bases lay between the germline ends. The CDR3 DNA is TGTGCCAGCAGTTCCGGCCCGGCTAGTCAAGCCAATGAGCAGTTCTTC. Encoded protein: CASSSGPASQANEQFF. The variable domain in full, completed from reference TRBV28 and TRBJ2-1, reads DVKVTQSSRYLVKRTGEKVFLECVQDMDHENMFWYRQDPGLGLRLIYFSYDVKMKEKGDIPEGYSVSREKKERFSLILESASTNQTSMYLCASSSGPASQANEQFFGPGTRLTVL.

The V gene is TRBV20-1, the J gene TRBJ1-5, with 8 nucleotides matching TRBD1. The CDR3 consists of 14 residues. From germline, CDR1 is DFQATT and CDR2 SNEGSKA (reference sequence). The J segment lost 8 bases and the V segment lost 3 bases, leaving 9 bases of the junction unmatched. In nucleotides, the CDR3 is TGCAGTGCTAGTCAGGGGGCCAGCGGGAAGCCCCAGCATTTT. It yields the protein CSASQGASGKPQHF.

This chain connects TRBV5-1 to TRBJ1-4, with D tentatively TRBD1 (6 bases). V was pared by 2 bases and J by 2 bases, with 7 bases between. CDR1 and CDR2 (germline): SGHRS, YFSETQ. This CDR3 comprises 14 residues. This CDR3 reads CASSLGGTNEKLFF. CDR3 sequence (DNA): TGCGCCAGCAGCTTAGGGGGGACTAATGAAAAACTGTTTTTT.

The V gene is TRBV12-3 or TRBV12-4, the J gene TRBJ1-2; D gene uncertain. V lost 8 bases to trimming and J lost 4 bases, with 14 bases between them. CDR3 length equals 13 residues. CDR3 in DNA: TGTGCCAGCCGATCTCGACCGACCTATGGCTACACCTTC. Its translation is CASRSRPTYGYTF.

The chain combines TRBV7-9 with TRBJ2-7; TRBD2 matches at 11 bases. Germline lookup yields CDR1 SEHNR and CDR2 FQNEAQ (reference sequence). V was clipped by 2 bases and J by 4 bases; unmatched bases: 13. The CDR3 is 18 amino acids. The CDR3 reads CASSLSSRGLAARYEQYF. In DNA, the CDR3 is TGTGCCAGCAGCTTATCTTCTCGGGGACTAGCGGCTAGATACGAGCAGTACTTC.

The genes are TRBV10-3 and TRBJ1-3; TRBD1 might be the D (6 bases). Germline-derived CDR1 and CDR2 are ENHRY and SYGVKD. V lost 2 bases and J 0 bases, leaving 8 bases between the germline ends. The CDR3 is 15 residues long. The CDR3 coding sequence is TGTGCCATCAGTGAGGGGACACTCTCTGGAAACACCATATATTTT. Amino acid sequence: CAISEGTLSGNTIYF.

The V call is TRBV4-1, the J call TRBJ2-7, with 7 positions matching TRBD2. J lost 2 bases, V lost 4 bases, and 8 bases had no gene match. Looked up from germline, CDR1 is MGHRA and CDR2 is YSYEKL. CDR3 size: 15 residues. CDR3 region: CASSLRRGGTYEQYF. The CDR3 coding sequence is TGCGCCAGCAGCCTCCGTAGGGGAGGGACCTACGAGCAGTACTTC.

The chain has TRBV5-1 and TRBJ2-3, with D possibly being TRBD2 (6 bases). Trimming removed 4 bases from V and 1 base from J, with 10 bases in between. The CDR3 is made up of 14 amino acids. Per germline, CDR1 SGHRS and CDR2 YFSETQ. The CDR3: CASSPIAGTDTQYF. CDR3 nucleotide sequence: TGCGCCAGCAGCCCCATAGCGGGCACAGATACGCAGTATTTT.

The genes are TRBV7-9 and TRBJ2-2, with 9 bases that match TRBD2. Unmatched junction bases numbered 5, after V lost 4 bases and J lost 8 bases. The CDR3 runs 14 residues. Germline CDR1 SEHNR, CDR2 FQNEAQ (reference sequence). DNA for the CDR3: TGTGCCAGCAGCTCGATAGCGGGAGCGGGGGAGCTGTTTTTT. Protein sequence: CASSSIAGAGELFF.

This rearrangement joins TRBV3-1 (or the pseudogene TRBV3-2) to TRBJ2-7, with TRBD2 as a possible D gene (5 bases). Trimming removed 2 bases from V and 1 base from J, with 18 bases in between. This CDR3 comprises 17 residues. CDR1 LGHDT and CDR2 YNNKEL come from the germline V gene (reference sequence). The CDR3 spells CASSQNAGGPPSYEQYF. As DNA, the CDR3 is TGTGCCAGCAGCCAAAATGCGGGCGGGCCGCCTTCCTACGAGCAGTACTTC.

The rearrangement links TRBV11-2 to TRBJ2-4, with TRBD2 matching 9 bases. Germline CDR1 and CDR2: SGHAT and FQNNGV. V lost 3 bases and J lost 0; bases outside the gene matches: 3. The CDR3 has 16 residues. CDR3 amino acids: CASSFSGSSAKNIQYF. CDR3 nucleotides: TGTGCCAGCAGCTTTAGCGGGAGTTCAGCCAAAAACATTCAGTACTTC.

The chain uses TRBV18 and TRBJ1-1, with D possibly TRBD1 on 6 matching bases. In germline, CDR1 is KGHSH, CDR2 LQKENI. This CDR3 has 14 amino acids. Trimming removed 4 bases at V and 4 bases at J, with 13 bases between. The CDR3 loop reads CASSLNRALTEAFF. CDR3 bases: TGTGCCAGCTCACTTAACAGGGCACTCACTGAAGCTTTCTTT.

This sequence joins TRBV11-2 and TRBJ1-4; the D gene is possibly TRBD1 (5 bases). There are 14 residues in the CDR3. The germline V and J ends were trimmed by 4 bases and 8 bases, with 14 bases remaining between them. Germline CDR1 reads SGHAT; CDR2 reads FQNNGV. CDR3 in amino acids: CASSSGRAQEKLFF. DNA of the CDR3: TGTGCCAGCAGCTCGGGCAGGGCCCAAGAAAAACTGTTTTTT. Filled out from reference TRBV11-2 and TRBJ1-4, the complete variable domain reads EAGVAQSPRYKIIEKRQSVAFWCNPISGHATLYWYQQILGQGPKLLIQFQNNGVVDDSQLPKDRFSAERLKGVDSTLKIQPAKLEDSAVYLCASSSGRAQEKLFFGSGTQLSVL.

Here the CDR3 reads CASGRDASGSLHF. In nucleotides, the CDR3 is TGTGCTAGTGGTCGGGACGCCAGTGGATCCCTCCACTTT. The gene calls are TRBV12-5 and TRBJ1-6; D perhaps matches TRBD1 (5 bases). V dropped 5 bases and J dropped 14 bases, with 16 bases sitting between them. In germline, CDR1 is LGHNT, CDR2 FRNRAP. This CDR3 is built from 13 residues.

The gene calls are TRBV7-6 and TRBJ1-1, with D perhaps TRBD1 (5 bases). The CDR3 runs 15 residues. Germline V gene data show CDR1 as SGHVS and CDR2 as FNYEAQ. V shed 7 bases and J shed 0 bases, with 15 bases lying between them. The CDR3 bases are TGTGCCAGCATGCCACGGGGGTCGATGAACACTGAAGCTTTCTTT. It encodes CASMPRGSMNTEAFF.

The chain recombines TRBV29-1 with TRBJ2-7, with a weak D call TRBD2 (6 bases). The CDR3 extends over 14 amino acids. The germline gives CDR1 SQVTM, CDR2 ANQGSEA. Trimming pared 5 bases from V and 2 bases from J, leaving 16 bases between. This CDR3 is CSVWSPGDTYEQYF. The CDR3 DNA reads TGCAGCGTTTGGTCCCCGGGAGACACCTACGAGCAGTACTTC.

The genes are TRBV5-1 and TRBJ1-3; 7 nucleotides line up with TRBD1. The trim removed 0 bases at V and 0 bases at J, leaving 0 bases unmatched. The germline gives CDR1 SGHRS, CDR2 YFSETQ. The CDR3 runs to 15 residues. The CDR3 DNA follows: TGCGCCAGCAGCTTGGCAGGGGGCTCTGGAAACACCATATATTTT. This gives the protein CASSLAGGSGNTIYF. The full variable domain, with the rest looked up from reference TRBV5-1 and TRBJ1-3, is KAGVTQTPRYLIKTRGQQVTLSCSPISGHRSVSWYQQTPGQGLQFLFEYFSETQRNKGNFPGRFSGRQFSNSRSEMNVSTLELGDSALYLCASSLAGGSGNTIYFGEGSWLTVV.

The CDR3 nucleotides are TGCGCCAGCAGCCCGGGACGGGGAAACACCATATATTTT. Protein: CASSPGRGNTIYF. The rearrangement links TRBV5-1 to TRBJ1-3; tentatively, D is TRBD1 (5 bases). This CDR3 has 13 residues. Trimming left V 4 bases short and J 4 bases short, with 9 bases between. Germline V CDR1 and CDR2: SGHRS, YFSETQ.